The 19 T cell receptor beta chains presented below share a single source sample, sequenced in a study of a mutant IDH1 vaccine in newly diagnosed glioma. Antigen specificity for these receptors is unknown. As for time point: week 23, last vaccination. The content of each vaccine dose was 300 ug of mutant IDH1 20-mer peptide, and topical imiquimod accompanied it. The repertoire was sequenced with immunoSEQ multiplex PCR; TCRdb's copy has only in-frame clones and lacks some. This sample yields under 85,000 clones, of which more than 80% are seen a single time; approximately 0.8% belongs to the top ten. The source material was PBMCs, sampled from a glioma patient whose treatment included an IDH1 peptide vaccine. The receptors originated from a woman in her forties or fifties with glioma.

V gene TRBV28 combines with J gene TRBJ2-7; D could derive from TRBD1 or TRBD2 (5 bases each). CDR3 size: 13 residues. Looked up from germline, CDR1 is MDHEN and CDR2 is SYDVKM. Trimming shortened V by 5 bases and J by 5 bases, and 13 bases separated the two germline ends. CDR3 in amino acids: CASSRGPSHEQYF. The DNA for the CDR3 is TGTGCCAGCAGTAGGGGACCCAGCCACGAGCAGTACTTC.

The chain has TRBV6-5 and TRBJ1-1, with D perhaps matching TRBD1 (5 bases). The CDR3 is 15 residues long. The germline V and J ends were trimmed by 0 bases and 4 bases, with 12 bases remaining between them. The germline V gene encodes CDR1 MNHEY and CDR2 SVGAGI. CDR3 coding DNA: TGTGCCAGCAGTTACTCGAGTTGGACACCCACTGAAGCTTTCTTT. It is translated as CASSYSSWTPTEAFF.

This clone came up once. This rearrangement joins TRBV6-5 to TRBJ2-5; D not resolved. Germline V lookup: CDR1 MNHEY, CDR2 SVGAGI. V lost 6 bases and J 2 bases, leaving 10 bases between the germline ends. The CDR3 contains 13 residues. DNA of the CDR3: TGTGCCAGCAGGCAACCCCCGCAAGAGACCCAGTACTTC. This encodes CASRQPPQETQYF.

This clone was recorded only once. This chain uses TRBV28 with TRBJ2-5; 7 bases match TRBD1. The ends lost 8 bases at V and 1 base at J; junction bases unmatched: 4. Germline assignment: CDR1 MDHEN and CDR2 SYDVKM. This CDR3 has 13 amino acids. DNA for the CDR3: TGTGCCAGCGCTGGGGACAGCCAAGAGACCCAGTACTTC. This translates into CASAGDSQETQYF.

The chain joins TRBV29-1 to TRBJ1-2; 12 bases agree with TRBD1. Germline-derived CDR1 and CDR2 are SQVTM and ANQGSEA. The length of the CDR3 is 14 residues. The V gene end was trimmed by 5 bases and the J gene end by 8 bases; junction bases not matched to a gene: 9. CDR3 coding DNA: TGCAGCGTTTCTCCCGGGACAGGGGGCAGGGGCTACACCTTC. Translating gives CSVSPGTGGRGYTF.

This chain connects TRBV5-4 to TRBJ1-1; D is undetermined. V was cut by 1 base and J by 7 bases, with 5 bases left in between. There are 11 residues in the CDR3. From germline, CDR1 is SGHNT and CDR2 YYREEE (reference sequence). The chain's CDR3 is CASSLRGEAFF. CDR3 nucleotides: TGTGCCAGCAGCTTGCGGGGTGAAGCTTTCTTT.

As DNA, the CDR3 is TGCGCCAGCAGCTTGGGGGATGGCTCTGGAAACACCATATATTTT. It codes for CASSLGDGSGNTIYF. The chain links TRBV5-1 to TRBJ1-3; D unclear. This CDR3 contains 15 residues. Trimming removed 0 bases at V and 0 bases at J, with 7 bases between. Germline V gives CDR1 SGHRS, CDR2 YFSETQ.

V gene TRBV7-8 combines with J gene TRBJ1-3, with a possible D match to TRBD1 (6 bases). V shed 2 bases and J shed 2 bases, with 7 bases lying between them. The V gene's germline CDR1 is SGHVS and CDR2 FQNEAQ. The CDR3 consists of 14 residues. CDR3 in DNA: TGTGCCAGCAGCTTAAAGGGGGCTGGAAACACCATATATTTT. It is translated as CASSLKGAGNTIYF.

Only one count was recorded for this clone. CDR3 nucleotides: TGTGCCAGCAGCCTACAGGGGACCCCCTCCTATAATTCACCCCTCCACTTT. Its protein product is CASSLQGTPSYNSPLHF. The V and J genes are TRBV21-1 and TRBJ1-6; no check of the table's D call, TRBD1, against the DNA was made. TRBV21-1 is recorded as a pseudogene. CDR3 size: 17 residues.

The genes are TRBV5-1 and TRBJ2-1, with 14 bases aligning to TRBD2. Germline loops: CDR1 SGHRS, CDR2 YFSETQ. This CDR3 spans 18 amino acids. J gave up 6 bases and V 0 bases, and 8 bases lay outside the gene matches. CDR3 residues: CASSLDPPGLAGVNEQFF. The CDR3 nucleotides read TGCGCCAGCAGCTTGGACCCTCCGGGACTAGCGGGAGTCAATGAGCAGTTCTTC.

This clone was picked up one time. The chain has TRBV28 and TRBJ1-2; possible D gene TRBD1, 5 bases. CDR3 length: 13 amino acids. With 5 bases removed from V and 4 bases from J, the gap between germline ends came to 11 bases. Germline V CDR1 and CDR2: MDHEN, SYDVKM. CDR3 sequence: CASSPAGVYGYTF. CDR3 coding DNA: TGTGCCAGCAGTCCTGCGGGGGTCTATGGCTACACCTTC.

The rearrangement links TRBV18 to TRBJ1-1, with 8 bases lining up with TRBD1. The trim removed 6 bases at V and 3 bases at J, leaving 9 bases unmatched. The germline CDR1 and CDR2 sequences are KGHSH and LQKENI. This CDR3 spans 15 amino acids. The CDR3 protein is CASSQSSTGDTEAFF. The DNA of the CDR3 is TGTGCCAGCTCGCAATCTTCGACAGGGGACACTGAAGCTTTCTTT.

The chain uses TRBV5-1 and TRBJ2-3; 8 nucleotides align to TRBD1. CDR3 size: 15 residues. Germline CDR1 is SGHRS and CDR2 is YFSETQ. V shed 0 bases, J shed 4 bases, and the junction held 4 bases outside the gene matches. CDR3 DNA: TGCGCCAGCAGCTTGGGGACAGGGCGAGCAGATACGCAGTATTTT. Protein sequence: CASSLGTGRADTQYF. Full variable domain (remainder filled in from reference TRBV5-1 and TRBJ2-3): KAGVTQTPRYLIKTRGQQVTLSCSPISGHRSVSWYQQTPGQGLQFLFEYFSETQRNKGNFPGRFSGRQFSNSRSEMNVSTLELGDSALYLCASSLGTGRADTQYFGPGTRLTVL.

This clone was picked up one time. The V gene is TRBV4-2, the J gene TRBJ2-5; tentative D call: TRBD2 (7 bases). This CDR3 has 14 amino acids. Germline CDR1 is LGHNA and CDR2 is YNFKEQ. The V and J ends lost 1 base and 9 bases respectively, with 15 bases between them. CDR3 DNA: TGTGCCAGCAGCCAAGGGGAGGGGGTCGGGGCCCAGTACTTC. It specifies CASSQGEGVGAQYF.

The chain joins TRBV5-1 to TRBJ2-7, with D perhaps TRBD1 (5 bases). CDR1 SGHRS and CDR2 YFSETQ come from the germline V gene. Between the trimmed V and J ends, which lost 7 bases and 6 bases, there was a span of 20 bases. The CDR3 totals 14 residues. The CDR3 is CASRKGPQATEQYF. The CDR3 DNA sequence: TGCGCCAGCCGGAAGGGGCCACAGGCCACCGAGCAGTACTTC.

The V call is TRBV7-9, the J call TRBJ2-7, with 10 bases that match TRBD2. CDR1 is SEHNR and CDR2 is FQNEAQ in the germline V gene (reference sequence). The CDR3 loop spans 15 amino acids. Germline trimming cut 4 bases from V and 7 bases from J; bases unmatched to any gene: 10. This CDR3 is CASSSRTSGDREQYF. CDR3 DNA sequence: TGTGCCAGCAGCTCCCGGACTAGCGGAGACAGGGAGCAGTACTTC. The full variable domain, with the rest looked up from reference TRBV7-9 and TRBJ2-7, is DTGVSQNPRHKITKRGQNVTFRCDPISEHNRLYWYRQTLGQGPEFLTYFQNEAQLEKSRLLSDRFSAERPKGSFSTLEIQRTEQGDSAMYLCASSSRTSGDREQYFGPGTRLTVT.

This clone came up once. This chain joins TRBV30 and TRBJ2-5; weak D call: TRBD1 (6 bases). From germline, CDR1 is GTSNPN and CDR2 SVGIG (reference sequence). The CDR3 contains 13 residues. Trimming removed 3 bases from V and 1 base from J, with 9 bases in between. The DNA for the CDR3 is TGTGCCTGGAGGAGGGGGACCCAAGAGACCCAGTACTTC. Translating it yields CAWRRGTQETQYF.

The chain links TRBV9 to TRBJ2-7, with 10 bases identical to TRBD2. The CDR3 extends over 15 amino acids. V shed 4 bases and J 2 bases; nucleotides not matched to a gene: 6. Germline-derived CDR1 and CDR2 are SGDLS and YYNGEE. CDR3: CASSYGTSATYEQYF. In DNA form, the CDR3 reads TGTGCCAGCAGCTACGGGACTAGCGCCACCTACGAGCAGTACTTC.

This chain uses TRBV4-1 with TRBJ2-3; D possibly corresponds to TRBD2 (5 bases). The CDR3 sequence is 15 residues long. V dropped 0 bases and J dropped 8 bases, with 15 bases sitting between them. Germline CDR1 reads MGHRA; CDR2 reads YSYEKL. CDR3 coding DNA: TGCGCCAGCAGCCAAGATGCAGTAGCGCATGGTACGCAGTATTTT. Translating it yields CASSQDAVAHGTQYF.